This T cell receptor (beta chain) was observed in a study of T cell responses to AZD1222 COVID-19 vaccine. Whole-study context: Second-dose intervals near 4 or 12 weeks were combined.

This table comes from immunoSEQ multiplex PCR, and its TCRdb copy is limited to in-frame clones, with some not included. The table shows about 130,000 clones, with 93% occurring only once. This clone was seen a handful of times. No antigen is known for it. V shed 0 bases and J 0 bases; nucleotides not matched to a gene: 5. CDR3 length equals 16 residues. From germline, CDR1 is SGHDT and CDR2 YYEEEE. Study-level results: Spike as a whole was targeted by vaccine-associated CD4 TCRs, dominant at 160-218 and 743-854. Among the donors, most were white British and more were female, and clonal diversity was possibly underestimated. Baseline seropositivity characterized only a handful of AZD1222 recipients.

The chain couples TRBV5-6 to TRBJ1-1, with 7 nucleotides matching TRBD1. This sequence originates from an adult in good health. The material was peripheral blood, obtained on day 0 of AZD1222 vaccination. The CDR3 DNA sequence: TGTGCCAGCAGCTTGGGGCCAGGGGGTGTGAACACTGAAGCTTTCTTT. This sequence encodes CASSLGPGGVNTEAFF.